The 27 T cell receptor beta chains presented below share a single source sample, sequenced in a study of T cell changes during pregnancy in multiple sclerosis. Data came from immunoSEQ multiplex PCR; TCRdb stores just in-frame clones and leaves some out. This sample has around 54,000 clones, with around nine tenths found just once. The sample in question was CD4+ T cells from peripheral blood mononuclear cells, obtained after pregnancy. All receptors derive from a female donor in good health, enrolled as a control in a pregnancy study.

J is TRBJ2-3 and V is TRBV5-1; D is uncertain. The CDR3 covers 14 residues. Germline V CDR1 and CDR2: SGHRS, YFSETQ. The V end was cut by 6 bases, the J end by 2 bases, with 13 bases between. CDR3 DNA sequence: TGCGCCAGCACTTGGGCAGAATACACAGATACGCAGTATTTT. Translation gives CASTWAEYTDTQYF. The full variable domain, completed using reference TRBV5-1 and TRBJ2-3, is KAGVTQTPRYLIKTRGQQVTLSCSPISGHRSVSWYQQTPGQGLQFLFEYFSETQRNKGNFPGRFSGRQFSNSRSEMNVSTLELGDSALYLCASTWAEYTDTQYFGPGTRLTVL.

The CDR3 coding sequence is TGTGCCAGCAGCAATACCTACGAGCAGTACTTC. Protein sequence: CASSNTYEQYF. V is TRBV5-6 and J is TRBJ2-7; D is undetermined. The CDR3 is 11 residues long. Germline CDR1 is SGHDT and CDR2 is YYEEEE. V lost 4 bases to trimming and J lost 2 bases, with 4 bases between them. Using reference TRBV5-6 and TRBJ2-7 for the parts outside the CDR3, the full variable domain is DAGVTQSPTHLIKTRGQQVTLRCSPKSGHDTVSWYQQALGQGPQFIFQYYEEEERQRGNFPDRFSGHQFPNYSSELNVNALLLGDSALYLCASSNTYEQYFGPGTRLTVT.

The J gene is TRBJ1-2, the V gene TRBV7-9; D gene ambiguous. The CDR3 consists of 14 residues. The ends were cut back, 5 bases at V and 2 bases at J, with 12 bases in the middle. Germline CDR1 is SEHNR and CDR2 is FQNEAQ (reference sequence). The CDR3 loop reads CASSDPGGNYGYTF. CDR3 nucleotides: TGTGCCAGCAGCGACCCAGGCGGGAACTATGGCTACACCTTC. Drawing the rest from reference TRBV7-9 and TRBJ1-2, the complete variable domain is DTGVSQNPRHKITKRGQNVTFRCDPISEHNRLYWYRQTLGQGPEFLTYFQNEAQLEKSRLLSDRFSAERPKGSFSTLEIQRTEQGDSAMYLCASSDPGGNYGYTFGSGTRLTVV.

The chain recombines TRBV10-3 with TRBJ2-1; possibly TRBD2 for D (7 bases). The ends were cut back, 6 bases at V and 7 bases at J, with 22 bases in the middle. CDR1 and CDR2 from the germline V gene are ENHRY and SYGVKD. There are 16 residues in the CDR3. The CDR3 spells CAIRGGRGSGPNEQFF. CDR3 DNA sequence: TGTGCCATCAGGGGGGGCCGCGGGAGCGGGCCAAATGAGCAGTTCTTC.

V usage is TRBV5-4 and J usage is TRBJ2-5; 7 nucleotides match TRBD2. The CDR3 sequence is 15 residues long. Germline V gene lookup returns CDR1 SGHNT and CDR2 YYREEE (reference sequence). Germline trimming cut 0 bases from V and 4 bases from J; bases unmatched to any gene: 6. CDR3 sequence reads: CASSLVGGRGETQYF. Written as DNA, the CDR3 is TGTGCCAGCAGCTTGGTTGGGGGGAGGGGAGAGACCCAGTACTTC.

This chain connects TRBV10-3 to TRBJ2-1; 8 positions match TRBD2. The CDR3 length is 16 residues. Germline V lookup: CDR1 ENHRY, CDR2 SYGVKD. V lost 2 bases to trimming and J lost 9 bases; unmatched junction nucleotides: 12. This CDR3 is CAISERSGLGGGEQFF. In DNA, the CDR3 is TGTGCCATCAGTGAGCGCTCGGGACTAGGGGGTGGTGAGCAGTTCTTC.

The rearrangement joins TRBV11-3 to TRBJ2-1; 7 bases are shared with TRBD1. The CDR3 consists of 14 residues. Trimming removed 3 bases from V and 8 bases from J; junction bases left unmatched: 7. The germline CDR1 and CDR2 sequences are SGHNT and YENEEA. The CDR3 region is CASSLGQGVDEQFF. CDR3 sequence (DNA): TGTGCCAGCAGCTTGGGCCAGGGGGTCGATGAGCAGTTCTTC. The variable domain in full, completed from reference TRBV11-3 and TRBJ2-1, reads EAGVVQSPRYKIIEKKQPVAFWCNPISGHNTLYWYLQNLGQGPELLIRYENEEAVDDSQLPKDRFSAERLKGVDSTLKIQPAELGDSAVYLCASSLGQGVDEQFFGPGTRLTVL.

CDR3 DNA sequence: TGTGCCAGCAGCCTCCTGCGACTAGCGGGAGGGCGAGATACGCAGTATTTT. Translating it yields CASSLLRLAGGRDTQYF. The rearrangement joins TRBV28 to TRBJ2-3; 14 bases agree with TRBD2. CDR1 and CDR2 (germline): MDHEN, SYDVKM. The CDR3 has 17 residues. Germline trimming cut 6 bases from V and 5 bases from J; bases unmatched to any gene: 10.

CDR3 sequence reads: CASSPDRLLNSPLHF. The CDR3 region has the DNA TGCGCCAGCAGTCCCGACCGACTGCTCAATTCACCCCTCCACTTT. The chain is built from TRBV4-1 and TRBJ1-6, with D hard to call. CDR1 MGHRA and CDR2 YSYEKL come from the germline V gene. Trimming took 6 bases from V and 7 from J, leaving 16 bases between them. CDR3 size: 15 residues.

The CDR3: CASSEGRTNEKLFF. CDR3 bases: TGTGCCTCCTCGGAGGGAAGAACTAATGAAAAACTGTTTTTT. The chain links TRBV19 to TRBJ1-4; D is unclear. V gave up 11 bases and J gave up 1 base, with 14 bases separating them. There are 14 residues in the CDR3. CDR1 and CDR2 (germline): LNHDA, SQIVND (reference sequence).

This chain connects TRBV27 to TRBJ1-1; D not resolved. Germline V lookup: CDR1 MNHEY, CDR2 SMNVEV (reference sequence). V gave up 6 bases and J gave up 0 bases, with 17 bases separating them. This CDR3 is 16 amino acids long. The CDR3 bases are TGTGCCAGCAGAGAGGGAGGGTGGAGCATGAACACTGAAGCTTTCTTT. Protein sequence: CASREGGWSMNTEAFF.

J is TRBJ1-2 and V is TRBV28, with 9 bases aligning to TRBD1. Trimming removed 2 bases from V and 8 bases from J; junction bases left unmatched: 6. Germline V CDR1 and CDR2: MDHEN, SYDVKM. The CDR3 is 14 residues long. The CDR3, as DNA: TGTGCCAGCAGTTTAAACAGGGGGCGCGGAGGCTACACCTTC. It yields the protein CASSLNRGRGGYTF.

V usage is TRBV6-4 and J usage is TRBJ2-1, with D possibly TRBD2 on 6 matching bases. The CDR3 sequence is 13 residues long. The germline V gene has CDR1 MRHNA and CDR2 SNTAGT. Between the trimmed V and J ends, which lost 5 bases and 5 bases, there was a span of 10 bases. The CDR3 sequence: CASSPRGNNEQFF. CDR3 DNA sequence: TGTGCCAGCAGTCCTCGGGGGAACAATGAGCAGTTCTTC.

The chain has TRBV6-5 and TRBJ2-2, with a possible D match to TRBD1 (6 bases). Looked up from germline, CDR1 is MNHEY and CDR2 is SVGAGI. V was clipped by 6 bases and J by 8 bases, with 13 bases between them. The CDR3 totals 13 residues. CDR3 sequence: CASRSTGPGELFF. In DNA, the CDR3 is TGTGCCAGCAGGTCCACAGGGCCTGGGGAGCTGTTTTTT.

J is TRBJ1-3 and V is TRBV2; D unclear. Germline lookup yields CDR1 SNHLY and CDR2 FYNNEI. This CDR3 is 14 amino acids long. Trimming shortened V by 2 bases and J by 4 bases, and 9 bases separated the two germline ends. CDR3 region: CASSENPGGNTIYF. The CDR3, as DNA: TGTGCCAGCAGTGAAAATCCCGGGGGAAACACCATATATTTT.

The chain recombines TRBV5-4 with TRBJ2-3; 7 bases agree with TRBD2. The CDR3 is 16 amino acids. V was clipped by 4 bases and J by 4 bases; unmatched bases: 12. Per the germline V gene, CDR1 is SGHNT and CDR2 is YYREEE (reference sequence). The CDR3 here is CASSDLGGSVADTQYF. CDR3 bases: TGTGCCAGCAGCGACTTAGGCGGGAGCGTCGCAGATACGCAGTATTTT. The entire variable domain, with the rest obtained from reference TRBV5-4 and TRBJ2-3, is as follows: ETGVTQSPTHLIKTRGQQVTLRCSSQSGHNTVSWYQQALGQGPQFIFQYYREEENGRGNFPPRFSGLQFPNYSSELNVNALELDDSALYLCASSDLGGSVADTQYFGPGTRLTVL.

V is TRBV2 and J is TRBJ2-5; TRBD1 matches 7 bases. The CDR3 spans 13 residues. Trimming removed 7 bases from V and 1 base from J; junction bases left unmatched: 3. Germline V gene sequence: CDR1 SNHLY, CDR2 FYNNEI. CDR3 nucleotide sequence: TGTGCCAGCACCGGGACAGTCCAAGAGACCCAGTACTTC. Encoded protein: CASTGTVQETQYF.

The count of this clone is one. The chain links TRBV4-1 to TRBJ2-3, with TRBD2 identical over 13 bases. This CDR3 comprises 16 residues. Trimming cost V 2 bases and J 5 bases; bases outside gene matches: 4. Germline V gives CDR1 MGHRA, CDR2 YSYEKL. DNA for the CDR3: TGCGCCAGCAGCCAAACTCGGACTAGCGGGGGAGATACGCAGTATTTT. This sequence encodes CASSQTRTSGGDTQYF.

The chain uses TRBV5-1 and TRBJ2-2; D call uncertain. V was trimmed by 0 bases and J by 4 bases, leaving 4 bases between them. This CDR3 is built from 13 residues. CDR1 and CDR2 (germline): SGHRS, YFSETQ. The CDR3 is CASSLAGTGELFF. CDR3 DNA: TGCGCCAGCAGCTTGGCGGGCACCGGGGAGCTGTTTTTT.

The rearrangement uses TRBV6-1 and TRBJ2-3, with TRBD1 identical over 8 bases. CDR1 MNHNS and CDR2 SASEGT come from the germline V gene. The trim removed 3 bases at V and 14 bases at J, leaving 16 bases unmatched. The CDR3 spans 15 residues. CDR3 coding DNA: TGTGCCAGCAGTGATCCGACCGGGACAGGCGGGGCGGGGTATTTT. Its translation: CASSDPTGTGGAGYF.

The CDR3 sequence: CSFSGLANTGELFF. In DNA, the CDR3 is TGCAGCTTTAGCGGGTTAGCGAACACCGGGGAGCTGTTTTTT. This sequence joins TRBV29-1 and TRBJ2-2; TRBD2 matches 7 bases. Germline assignment: CDR1 SQVTM and CDR2 ANQGSEA. V was clipped by 8 bases and J by 0 bases; unmatched bases: 6. The CDR3 runs 14 residues.

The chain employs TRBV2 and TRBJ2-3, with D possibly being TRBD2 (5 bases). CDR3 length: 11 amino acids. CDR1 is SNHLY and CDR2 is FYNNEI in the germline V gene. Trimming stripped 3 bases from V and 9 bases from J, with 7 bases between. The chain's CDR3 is CASSEEVTQYF. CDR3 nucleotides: TGTGCCAGCAGTGAGGAGGTCACGCAGTATTTT.

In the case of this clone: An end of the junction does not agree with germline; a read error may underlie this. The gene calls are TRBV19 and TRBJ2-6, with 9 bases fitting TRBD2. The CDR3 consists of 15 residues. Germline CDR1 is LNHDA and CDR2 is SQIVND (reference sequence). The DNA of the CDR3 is TGTGCCAGTAGAATAGCGGGGGCTGGGGCCAACGTCCTGACTTTC. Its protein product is CASRIAGAGANVLTF.

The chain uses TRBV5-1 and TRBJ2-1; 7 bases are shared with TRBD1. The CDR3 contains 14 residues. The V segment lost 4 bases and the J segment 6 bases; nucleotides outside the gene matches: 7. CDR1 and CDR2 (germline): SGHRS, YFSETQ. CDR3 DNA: TGCGCCAGCAGCACAGGGGTGGTCGGCAATGAGCAGTTCTTC. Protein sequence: CASSTGVVGNEQFF.

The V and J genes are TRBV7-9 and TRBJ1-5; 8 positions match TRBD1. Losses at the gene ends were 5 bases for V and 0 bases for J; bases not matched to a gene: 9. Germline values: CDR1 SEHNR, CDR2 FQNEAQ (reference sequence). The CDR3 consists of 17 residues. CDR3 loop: CASSGGRGRDSNQPQHF. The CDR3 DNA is TGTGCCAGCAGCGGGGGCAGGGGGCGTGATAGCAATCAGCCCCAGCATTTT. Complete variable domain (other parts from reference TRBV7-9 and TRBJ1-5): DTGVSQNPRHKITKRGQNVTFRCDPISEHNRLYWYRQTLGQGPEFLTYFQNEAQLEKSRLLSDRFSAERPKGSFSTLEIQRTEQGDSAMYLCASSGGRGRDSNQPQHFGDGTRLSIL.

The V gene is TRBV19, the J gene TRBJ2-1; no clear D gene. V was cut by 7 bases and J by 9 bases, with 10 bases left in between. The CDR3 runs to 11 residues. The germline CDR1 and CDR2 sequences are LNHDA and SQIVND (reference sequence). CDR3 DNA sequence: TGTGCCAGTACCTCGGCAGGTGAGCAGTTCTTC. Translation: CASTSAGEQFF.

CDR3 nucleotides: TGTGCCAGTAGTCTAGGGAGGTTTTCCGATCAGCCCCAGCATTTT. It translates to CASSLGRFSDQPQHF. The chain has TRBV19 and TRBJ1-5; D unclear. V was trimmed by 5 bases and J by 5 bases, leaving 16 bases between them. This CDR3 is built from 15 residues. Germline assignment: CDR1 LNHDA and CDR2 SQIVND (reference sequence).